This is a list of T cell receptor beta chains from one sample in a study of beta chain features in type 1 diabetes. Clones were read by immunoSEQ multiplex PCR, and TCRdb kept only the in-frame ones, dropping some. The sample holds roughly 170,000 clones, around an eighth seen once. Input material: central memory CD4+ T cells from blood. The receptor set was obtained from a woman aged 18-29 years in good health. Both conserved end residues are part of each CDR3. A D gene is named only where the DNA matches it firmly. Expanded clones are given a class, and other clones once, few, many or no size at all.

>TRBV14|-|few|TRBJ2-3
TGTGCCAGCAGCCAAGTAGTCGCTAGCGCCACAGATACGCAGTATTTT
CASSQVVASATDTQYF
>TRBV7-9|TRBD2|-|TRBJ2-4
TGTGCCAGCAGCTTCCCGCCGCGACTAGCGGGAGCCAAAAACATTCAGTACTTC
CASSFPPRLAGAKNIQYF
>TRBV9|-|-|TRBJ2-2
TGTGCCAGCAGCATATACACCGGGGAGCTGTTTTTT
CASSIYTGELFF
>TRBV28|-|-|TRBJ1-2
TGTGCCAGCAGATACGACAGCCACTATGGCTACACCTTC
CASRYDSHYGYTF
>TRBV30|-|few|TRBJ1-4
TGTGCCTGGAGCTCAACCCGACAGTCAACTAATGAAAAACTGTTTTTT
CAWSSTRQSTNEKLFF
>TRBV6-1|-|few|TRBJ2-5
TGTGCCAGCGGCCCCTCCAAAGAGACCCAGTACTTC
CASGPSKETQYF
>TRBV11-2|TRBD2|-|TRBJ2-5
TGTGCCAGCAGCTTAGGTCTAGCGGCACAAGAGACCCAGTACTTC
CASSLGLAAQETQYF
>TRBV5-1|TRBD2|many|TRBJ2-5
TGCGCCAGCAGCTTGAGCGGGAGGGCCGTGGAGACCCAGTACTTC
CASSLSGRAVETQYF
>TRBV28|TRBD2|-|TRBJ2-7
TGTGCCAGCAGACCTGGACTAGCGGGGAGGGAGCAGTACTTC
CASRPGLAGREQYF
>TRBV13|TRBD2|-|TRBJ2-4
TGTGCCAGCAGCAAAAGACGGGGGGTAACGGACATTCAGTACTTC
CASSKRRGVTDIQYF
>TRBV5-1|TRBD2|-|TRBJ2-5
TGCGCCAGCAGCGTCCGACTAGCGGGAGAGAATGCCCAGTACTTC
CASSVRLAGENAQYF
>TRBV7-9|-|-|TRBJ1-5
TGTGCCAGCAGCTACTCCGGGACACCTAATCAGCCCCAGCATTTT
CASSYSGTPNQPQHF
>TRBV18|-|-|TRBJ2-5
TGTGCCAGCTCACTGGGACTGGGGGAGACCCAGTACTTC
CASSLGLGETQYF